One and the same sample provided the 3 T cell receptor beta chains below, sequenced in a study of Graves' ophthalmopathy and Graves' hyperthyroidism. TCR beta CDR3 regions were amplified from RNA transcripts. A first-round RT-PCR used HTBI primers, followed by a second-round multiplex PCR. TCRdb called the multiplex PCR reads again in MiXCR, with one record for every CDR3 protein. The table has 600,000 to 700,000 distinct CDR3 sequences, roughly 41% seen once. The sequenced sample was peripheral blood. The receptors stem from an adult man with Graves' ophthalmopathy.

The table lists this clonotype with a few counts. The DNA for the CDR3 is TGTGCCAGCAGTTTTGACAGGGGGTATGGTTATGGCTACACCTTC. Its translation is CASSFDRGYGYGYTF. The chain links TRBV7-2 to TRBJ1-2, with 9 nucleotides matching TRBD1. Germline V gene data show CDR1 as SGHTA and CDR2 as FQGNSA. CDR3 length: 15 amino acids. The junction had 10 bases not matched to a gene; V was cut back by 6 bases and J by 5 bases.

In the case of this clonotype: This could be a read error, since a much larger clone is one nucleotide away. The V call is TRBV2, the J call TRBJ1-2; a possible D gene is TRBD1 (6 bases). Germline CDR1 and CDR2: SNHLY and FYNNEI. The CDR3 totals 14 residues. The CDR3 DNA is TGTGTCAGCAGTGTGGGACAACCTAACTATGGCTACACCTTC. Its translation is CVSSVGQPNYGYTF. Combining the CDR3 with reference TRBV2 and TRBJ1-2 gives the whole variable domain EPEVTQTPSHQVTQMGQEVILRCVPISNHLYFYWYRQILGQKVEFLVSFYNNEISEKSEIFDDQFSVERPDGSNFTLKIRSTKLEDSAMYFCVSSVGQPNYGYTFGSGTRLTVV.

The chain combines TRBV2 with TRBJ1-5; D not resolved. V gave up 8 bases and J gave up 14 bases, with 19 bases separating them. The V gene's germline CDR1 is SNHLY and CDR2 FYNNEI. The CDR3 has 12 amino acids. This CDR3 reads CASAELVVDEHF. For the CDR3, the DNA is TGTGCCAGCGCAGAACTAGTGGTTGACGAGCATTTT.